This TCR beta chain was profiled in a study of OX40 agonist ivuxolimab in advanced cancers. About the research overall: Patients with hepatocellular carcinoma, melanoma, renal cell or head and neck cancer made up the dose-escalation patients. There were three patients with partial responses, one having hepatocellular carcinoma and two cutaneous melanoma.

The CDR3 spans 15 residues. Germline V gives CDR1 SGHTA, CDR2 FQGTGA. The repertoire was sequenced with immunoSEQ multiplex PCR; TCRdb's copy has only in-frame clones and lacks some. The data hold 15,000 to 20,000 clones, with roughly 87% observed a single time. Of note for this clone: The antigen is unknown. One end of the junction is discordant with germline, which a read error may explain.

Whole-study findings and limits: Partial responders at 0.1-3.0 mg/kg showed near-lowest clonal expansion. Clones of CD4+ and CD8+ blood T cells grew by week 6 at doses of 0.1 to 3.0 mg/kg.

This receptor was obtained from an adult with an advanced solid tumor such as melanoma, head and neck, liver or kidney cancer. The genes are TRBV7-3 and TRBJ2-1, with 10 bases identical to TRBD1. Sample: CD4+ or CD8+ T cells sorted from blood, taken in a trial of the OX40 agonist ivuxolimab. For the CDR3, the DNA is TGTGCCAGCAGCCAAGGGACAGGGGTCTACAGTGAGCAGTTCTTC. As protein: CASSQGTGVYSEQFF.